Presented here are 19 T cell receptor beta chains from one specimen sequenced in a study of OX40 agonist ivuxolimab in advanced cancers. The method was the immunoSEQ multiplex PCR assay. The table was pulled from immuneACCESS by TCRdb, which kept in-frame rearrangements only. Such tables lose some clones; where checked, under half of the loss comes from unresolved V genes, and the rest has no known cause. Here the sample has around 70,000 clones; 82% occur a single time. 5% of the sample is taken by the ten largest. This material consisted of CD4+ or CD8+ T cells sorted from blood, taken in a trial of the OX40 agonist ivuxolimab. These receptors were obtained from an adult with an advanced solid tumor such as melanoma, head and neck, liver or kidney cancer.

This rearrangement joins TRBV10-3 to TRBJ2-7, with 13 bases matching TRBD2. The CDR3 is 15 amino acids. CDR1 is ENHRY, CDR2 SYGVKD, per germline. With V trimmed by 5 bases and J by 2 bases, 3 bases remained unmatched. As DNA, the CDR3 is TGTGCCATCAGTTCTACTAGCGGGAGGGCCTACGAGCAGTACTTC. Amino acid sequence: CAISSTSGRAYEQYF.

The sample holds many counts of this clone. This sequence joins TRBV18 and TRBJ1-2, with D uncertain. Germline CDR1 is KGHSH and CDR2 is LQKENI. This CDR3 region has 16 residues. V dropped 0 bases and J dropped 4 bases, with 15 bases sitting between them. The CDR3 sequence: CASSPPLDRMIYGYTF. In DNA, the CDR3 is TGTGCCAGCTCACCACCTCTCGATCGGATGATCTATGGCTACACCTTC.

This clone is judged medium-sized. The gene calls are TRBV28 and TRBJ2-7; the match to TRBD1 covers 9 bases. The CDR3 is 14 amino acids. CDR1 and CDR2 from the germline V gene are MDHEN and SYDVKM. Trimming at V came to 2 bases and at J to 6 bases, leaving 5 bases not matched to a gene. CDR3 amino acids: CASSLGGQGGEQYF. The CDR3 DNA reads TGTGCCAGCAGTTTAGGGGGACAGGGTGGCGAGCAGTACTTC.

About this clone itself: The sample has other DNA sequences that encode this CDR3 too. The chain is built from TRBV4-3 and TRBJ2-3; 8 bases are a match to TRBD2. The germline V gene encodes CDR1 LGHNA and CDR2 YSLEER. Trimming removed 0 bases from V and 3 bases from J; junction bases left unmatched: 5. This CDR3 has 16 residues. The CDR3 spells CASSQEFTGGTDTQYF. The CDR3 DNA reads as TGCGCCAGCAGCCAAGAATTCACGGGGGGGACAGATACGCAGTATTTT.

V is TRBV5-1 and J is TRBJ1-4; 9 nucleotides line up with TRBD1. From germline, CDR1 is SGHRS and CDR2 YFSETQ. V was clipped by 5 bases and J by 3 bases; unmatched bases: 11. The CDR3 is 17 residues long. The CDR3 DNA is TGCGCCAGCAGTCCCCAGGGACAGGGATCGTCTAATGAAAAACTGTTTTTT. Its translation is CASSPQGQGSSNEKLFF.

As regards this clone: Compared with germline, one end of the junction differs, possibly owing to a read error. This sequence joins TRBV9 and TRBJ1-2; D not resolved. This CDR3 comprises 14 residues. The germline V gene encodes CDR1 SGDLS and CDR2 YYNGEE. CDR3 protein: CASSVGQSWPGLAF. For the CDR3, the DNA is TGTGCCAGCAGCGTAGGCCAGAGCTGGCCTGGTCTCGCCTTC.

The CDR3 coding sequence is TGTGCCAGCAGCTTAGTTGTCTCGGGGACCTACAATGAGCAGTTCTTC. Translated: CASSLVVSGTYNEQFF. V and J are TRBV7-2 and TRBJ2-1, with D possibly matching TRBD2 (5 bases). This CDR3 is built from 16 residues. Germline values: CDR1 SGHTA, CDR2 FQGNSA. V was trimmed by 1 base and J by 2 bases, leaving 12 bases between them.

As concerns this clone: An end of the junction differs from the germline gene, which may be a read error. The chain employs TRBV7-3 and TRBJ2-5; D call uncertain. From germline, CDR1 is SGHTA and CDR2 FQGTGA. The CDR3 totals 13 residues. Here the CDR3 reads CASSITFKETQYF. In nucleotides, the CDR3 is TGTGCCAGCAGCATAACTTTTAAAGAGACCCAGTACTTC.

In the case of this clone: One end of the junction does not line up with germline, which may come from a read error. V usage is TRBV28 and J usage is TRBJ1-5, with 7 bases lining up with TRBD1. In germline, CDR1 is MDHEN, CDR2 SYDVKM. This CDR3 is 22 amino acids long. DNA of the CDR3: TGTGCCAGCAGATTATCCTTCGGCGGGCCGGGACAGAGGATCTATAGCAATCAGCCCCAGCATTTT. This translates into CASRLSFGGPGQRIYSNQPQHF. Drawing the rest from reference TRBV28 and TRBJ1-5, the complete variable domain is DVKVTQSSRYLVKRTGEKVFLECVQDMDHENMFWYRQDPGLGLRLIYFSYDVKMKEKGDIPEGYSVSREKKERFSLILESASTNQTSMYLCASRLSFGGPGQRIYSNQPQHFGDGTRLSIL.

The V call is TRBV4-2, the J call TRBJ2-3; 7 bases fit TRBD2. Germline CDR1 LGHNA, CDR2 YNFKEQ. The CDR3 is 16 amino acids. With V trimmed by 1 base and J by 0 bases, 4 bases remained unmatched. The CDR3 loop is CASSQGVSGSTDTQYF. The CDR3 DNA follows: TGTGCCAGCAGCCAAGGGGTTAGCGGGAGCACAGATACGCAGTATTTT.

The chain uses TRBV5-5 and TRBJ1-1; no reliable D call. In germline, CDR1 is SGHKS, CDR2 YYEKEE (reference sequence). Trimming left V 6 bases short and J 4 bases short, with 16 bases between. The CDR3 covers 14 residues. As DNA, the CDR3 is TGTGCCAGCAACCCCTACCGGGAGTTCACTGAAGCTTTCTTT. This codes for CASNPYREFTEAFF.

This clone showed up just a few times. J is TRBJ2-7 and V is TRBV7-8, with D possibly being TRBD2 (6 bases). V was cut by 6 bases and J by 1 base, with 19 bases left in between. Germline values: CDR1 SGHVS, CDR2 FQNEAQ. The CDR3 contains 16 residues. The CDR3: CASRAGGLPQSYEQYF. CDR3 DNA: TGTGCCAGCAGGGCTGGGGGACTCCCACAATCCTACGAGCAGTACTTC.

The V and J genes are TRBV6-5 and TRBJ1-1; no clear D. Deletions cut 4 bases from V and 6 bases from J, with 15 bases between. The V gene's germline CDR1 is MNHEY and CDR2 SVGAGI. This CDR3 is 14 amino acids long. CDR3: CASSSPPLGPEAFF. In DNA, the CDR3 is TGTGCCAGCAGTTCCCCTCCTCTCGGGCCTGAAGCTTTCTTT.

This clone was observed once. The V gene is TRBV7-9, the J gene TRBJ1-2; 9 bases are a match to TRBD1. The CDR3 is made up of 13 amino acids. Per the germline V gene, CDR1 is SEHNR and CDR2 is FQNEAQ (reference sequence). Unmatched junction bases numbered 0, after V lost 3 bases and J lost 4 bases. CDR3 nucleotides: TGTGCCAGCAGCTTGGGACAGGGCTATGGCTACACCTTC. Protein product: CASSLGQGYGYTF.

The chain is built from TRBV18 and TRBJ2-7; 7 bases fit TRBD1. CDR3 size: 14 residues. V trimming: 2 bases; J trimming: 2 bases; junction bases outside the gene matches: 3. Germline values: CDR1 KGHSH, CDR2 LQKENI. In DNA form, the CDR3 reads TGTGCCAGCTCACCAGACAGGGTTGCCTACGAGCAGTACTTC. It translates to CASSPDRVAYEQYF.

This clone was recorded only once. J is TRBJ1-1 and V is TRBV19, with a tentative D call TRBD1 (6 bases). Germline CDR1 LNHDA, CDR2 SQIVND (reference sequence). With 6 bases removed from V and 6 bases from J, the gap between germline ends came to 23 bases. The CDR3 spans 16 residues. The CDR3 protein is CASRLFGGSGDPEAFF. CDR3 sequence (DNA): TGTGCCAGTAGACTCTTCGGGGGGTCAGGGGACCCTGAAGCTTTCTTT.

The chain is built from TRBV19 and TRBJ1-4; 7 positions agree with TRBD1. The CDR3 totals 14 residues. V lost 2 bases and J lost 10; bases outside the gene matches: 7. Germline V gene sequence: CDR1 LNHDA, CDR2 SQIVND (reference sequence). The CDR3 coding sequence is TGTGCCAGTAGTATATCGACAGGGATGGGAAAACTGTTTTTT. As protein: CASSISTGMGKLFF.

Here the CDR3 reads CASTSTGVATNEKLFF. CDR3 nucleotide sequence: TGTGCCAGCACCTCGACAGGTGTTGCAACTAATGAAAAACTGTTTTTT. The gene calls are TRBV2 and TRBJ1-4, with D perhaps matching TRBD1 (6 bases). Germline CDR1 is SNHLY and CDR2 is FYNNEI. The CDR3 has 16 residues. V gave up 7 bases and J gave up 0 bases, with 15 bases separating them.

This chain links TRBV5-5 with TRBJ2-2; 14 positions match TRBD2. The CDR3 length is 17 residues. With V trimmed by 5 bases and J by 4 bases, 7 bases remained unmatched. CDR1 and CDR2 (germline): SGHKS, YYEKEE (reference sequence). CDR3 loop: CASRKGTSGSLTGELFF. Written as DNA, the CDR3 is TGTGCCAGCAGAAAAGGGACTAGCGGGAGCCTCACCGGGGAGCTGTTTTTT.